The source of this T cell receptor (beta chain) is a study of cytomegalovirus exposure and HLA in healthy donors. Study-level points and caveats: Presence/absence comparisons presumed near-even sequencing depth among donors. In a later analysis, HLA-C alleles had the fewest associated TCRs, DRB1 alleles the most.

Germline V gene sequence: CDR1 SEHNR, CDR2 FQNEAQ (reference sequence). The V segment lost 5 bases and the J segment 2 bases; nucleotides outside the gene matches: 6. The CDR3 is made up of 15 amino acids. Amplification used 60 Vbeta primers and 13 Jbeta primers. Assay: immunoSEQ multiplex PCR; the TCRdb copy retains only in-frame clones and omits some. The sample has 130,000 or so clones, approximately 81% seen once; the top ten hold roughly 7%. A remark on this clone: Antigen: not known.

The TCR was taken from a male donor in good health and CMV-seronegative. The genes are TRBV7-9 and TRBJ2-7; 10 bases align to TRBD1. What was sequenced was PBMCs. The CDR3 DNA is TGTGCCAGCAGCACCGGGACAGGGGCCACCTACGAGCAGTACTTC. Residues: CASSTGTGATYEQYF.